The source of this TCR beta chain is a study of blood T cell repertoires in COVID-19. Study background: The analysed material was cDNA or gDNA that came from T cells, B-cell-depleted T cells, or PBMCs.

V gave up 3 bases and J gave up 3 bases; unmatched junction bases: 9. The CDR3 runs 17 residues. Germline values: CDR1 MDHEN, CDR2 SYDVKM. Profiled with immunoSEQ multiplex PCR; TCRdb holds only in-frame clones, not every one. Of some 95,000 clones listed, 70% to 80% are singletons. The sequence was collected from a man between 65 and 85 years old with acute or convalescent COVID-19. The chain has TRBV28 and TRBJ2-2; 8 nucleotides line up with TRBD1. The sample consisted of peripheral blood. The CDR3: CASSFPAGGGDTGELFF. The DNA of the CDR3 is TGTGCCAGCAGTTTCCCTGCAGGGGGCGGGGACACCGGGGAGCTGTTTTTT.